This T cell receptor beta chain was identified during a study of T cells in Graves' hyperthyroidism and ophthalmopathy. Findings of the study overall: The blood repertoire included most of the expanded thyroid clonotypes above 0.001. Researchers report that a 13 V-J model separated ophthalmopathy from stable hyperthyroidism.

This CDR3 is built from 14 residues. Germline CDR1 and CDR2: SGHDN and FVKESK. V lost 2 bases and J 4 bases, leaving 9 bases between the germline ends. It was RNA transcripts that yielded the amplified TCR beta CDR3 regions. TCR CDR3 underwent first-round RT-PCR with the HTBI primer set. TCRdb used MiXCR to reprocess the multiplex PCR reads, holding one entry per CDR3 protein. The sample has 750,000 to 950,000 distinct CDR3 sequences; approximately 40% are singletons. At least ten counts were recorded for this clonotype. The antigen is unknown. This receptor was identified in a man younger than 35 with Graves' hyperthyroidism. Sequenced input: blood. The chain recombines TRBV14 with TRBJ1-5; TRBD1 is a possible D gene (5 bases). CDR3 in DNA: TGTGCCAGCAGCCAATACGGGGGAAATCAGCCCCAGCATTTT. Protein: CASSQYGGNQPQHF. Based on the CDR3 plus reference TRBV14 and TRBJ1-5, the full variable domain is EAGVTQFPSHSVIEKGQTVTLRCDPISGHDNLYWYRRVMGKEIKFLLHFVKESKQDESGMPNNRFLAERTGGTYSTLKVQPAELEDSGVYFCASSQYGGNQPQHFGDGTRLSIL.